These 19 T cell receptor beta chains were all obtained from the same sample, sequenced in a study of blood T cell repertoires in COVID-19. Method: immunoSEQ multiplex PCR; TCRdb's copy keeps in-frame clones and lacks some. The table shows roughly 400,000 clones, with roughly 90% occurring only once. Material for sequencing was PBMCs or T cells enriched from blood (not recorded which). These TCRs come from a woman aged 40 to 50 with acute COVID-19.

The chain combines TRBV5-4 with TRBJ2-1; TRBD1 is a possible D gene (6 bases). V dropped 1 base and J dropped 3 bases, with 14 bases sitting between them. The length of the CDR3 is 16 residues. Per germline, CDR1 SGHNT and CDR2 YYREEE (reference sequence). The CDR3 is CASSLRGQRLYNEQFF. The CDR3 DNA is TGTGCCAGCAGCTTGAGAGGACAGCGCCTCTACAATGAGCAGTTCTTC.

This chain joins TRBV7-9 and TRBJ1-2, with TRBD1 matching 7 bases. The CDR3 is made up of 14 amino acids. Germline CDR1 SEHNR, CDR2 FQNEAQ (reference sequence). V was clipped by 4 bases and J by 7 bases; unmatched bases: 9. The DNA of the CDR3 is TGTGCCAGCAGCTCGGACAGGATATTACGTGGCTACACCTTC. Its protein is CASSSDRILRGYTF. The complete variable domain, with remaining parts taken from reference TRBV7-9 and TRBJ1-2, reads DTGVSQNPRHKITKRGQNVTFRCDPISEHNRLYWYRQTLGQGPEFLTYFQNEAQLEKSRLLSDRFSAERPKGSFSTLEIQRTEQGDSAMYLCASSSDRILRGYTFGSGTRLTVV.

The genes are TRBV10-1 and TRBJ2-7; D is unresolved. V dropped 4 bases and J dropped 5 bases, with 15 bases sitting between them. CDR3 length: 14 residues. Germline V gene lookup returns CDR1 WNHNN and CDR2 SYGVQD (reference sequence). The CDR3 sequence: CASSADPASDEQYF. DNA for the CDR3: TGCGCCAGCAGTGCAGACCCAGCGAGCGACGAGCAGTACTTC.

This chain links TRBV5-1 with TRBJ2-3, with D perhaps TRBD2 (6 bases). Germline CDR1 reads SGHRS; CDR2 reads YFSETQ. V was trimmed by 4 bases and J by 8 bases, leaving 14 bases between them. The CDR3 is made up of 13 amino acids. CDR3 in DNA: TGCGCCAGCAGCCTAACAGGAGCGGGTACGCAGTATTTT. It translates to CASSLTGAGTQYF.

The chain links TRBV5-1 to TRBJ2-5; 10 bases match TRBD2. This CDR3 comprises 16 residues. Trimming removed 4 bases from V and 1 base from J; junction bases left unmatched: 7. Germline loops: CDR1 SGHRS, CDR2 YFSETQ. Written as DNA, the CDR3 is TGCGCCAGCAGCCCCCGAGCGGGGGGGCCCCAAGAGACCCAGTACTTC. Translated: CASSPRAGGPQETQYF.

The gene calls are TRBV15 and TRBJ2-5, with 9 bases identical to TRBD1. CDR1 is LNHNV, CDR2 YYDKDF, per germline (reference sequence). The CDR3 has 15 amino acids. The ends lost 3 bases at V and 5 bases at J; junction bases unmatched: 7. For the CDR3, the DNA is TGTGCCACCAGCAGGGAACAGGGGGCCAGGGAGACCCAGTACTTC. It specifies CATSREQGARETQYF.

In this sample, this clone turned up once. The chain uses TRBV2 and TRBJ1-1, with 9 bases matching TRBD1. Germline V CDR1 and CDR2: SNHLY, FYNNEI. The CDR3 contains 14 residues. Germline trimming cut 7 bases from V and 7 bases from J; bases unmatched to any gene: 10. CDR3 amino acids: CASNLIQGAVEAFF. For the CDR3, the DNA is TGTGCCAGCAACTTAATACAGGGGGCAGTTGAAGCTTTCTTT.

The J gene is TRBJ2-7, the V gene TRBV6-5; 11 bases line up with TRBD1. The CDR3 spans 14 residues. The V gene's germline CDR1 is MNHEY and CDR2 SVGAGI. With 7 bases clipped from V and 7 bases from J, the junction kept 9 bases outside the gene matches. CDR3 in amino acids: CASMGTGTGGEQYF. In nucleotides, the CDR3 is TGTGCCAGCATGGGCACCGGGACAGGGGGGGAGCAGTACTTC.

The chain employs TRBV19 and TRBJ1-2; D unresolved. The CDR3 loop spans 13 amino acids. Germline-derived CDR1 and CDR2 are LNHDA and SQIVND (reference sequence). Trimming left V 7 bases short and J 4 bases short, with 13 bases between. The CDR3 DNA reads TGTGCCAGTAAAATTCGGGAGCCCTATGGCTACACCTTC. Translating it yields CASKIREPYGYTF.

The chain employs TRBV7-6 and TRBJ2-7, with D possibly matching TRBD2 (6 bases). V was trimmed by 3 bases and J by 4 bases, leaving 16 bases between them. The CDR3 contains 15 residues. From germline, CDR1 is SGHVS and CDR2 FNYEAQ. Written as DNA, the CDR3 is TGTGCCAGCAGCTTGGGGGACTCTTCTGATTACGAGCAGTACTTC. This codes for CASSLGDSSDYEQYF.

The chain employs TRBV7-9 and TRBJ1-2; 8 positions agree with TRBD1. The length of the CDR3 is 13 residues. Looked up from germline, CDR1 is SEHNR and CDR2 is FQNEAQ (reference sequence). The junction had 4 bases not matched to a gene; V was cut back by 4 bases and J by 6 bases. CDR3: CASSSGQGHGYTF. The CDR3, as DNA: TGTGCCAGCAGCTCAGGACAGGGTCATGGCTACACCTTC.

CDR3 protein: CASSLEGARIGELFF. In DNA form, the CDR3 reads TGTGCCAGCAGCTTAGAAGGGGCGCGGATCGGGGAGCTGTTTTTT. V and J are TRBV7-8 and TRBJ2-2, with D perhaps TRBD1 (5 bases). CDR3 size: 15 residues. V shed 1 base and J shed 7 bases, with 13 bases lying between them. CDR1 SGHVS and CDR2 FQNEAQ come from the germline V gene.

This clone was found once. The V and J genes are TRBV7-9 and TRBJ1-2; TRBD1 agrees at 8 bases. This CDR3 spans 16 amino acids. The V and J ends lost 5 bases and 4 bases, in that order; junction bases with no gene match: 12. CDR1 is SEHNR, CDR2 FQNEAQ, per germline (reference sequence). CDR3 sequence (DNA): TGTGCCAGCAGCAATATCGGACAGGGCACGTCCTATGGCTACACCTTC. Translated, it gives CASSNIGQGTSYGYTF.

The chain uses TRBV6-1 and TRBJ1-2; D not certain. The V and J ends lost 0 bases and 8 bases respectively, with 13 bases between them. This CDR3 contains 14 residues. CDR1 and CDR2 (germline): MNHNS, SASEGT. The CDR3 loop is CASSEANGVLGYTF. The DNA for the CDR3 is TGTGCCAGCAGTGAAGCTAACGGGGTACTCGGCTACACCTTC.

V is TRBV10-1 and J is TRBJ1-2; D perhaps matches TRBD1 (6 bases). The CDR3 has 15 residues. Per the germline V gene, CDR1 is WNHNN and CDR2 is SYGVQD (reference sequence). Trimming took 6 bases from V and 0 from J, leaving 14 bases between them. The CDR3: CASRSGTTTNYGYTF. The CDR3 region has the DNA TGCGCCAGCAGATCCGGGACAACAACTAACTATGGCTACACCTTC.

The rearrangement joins TRBV30 to TRBJ2-3; TRBD2 might be the D (5 bases). This CDR3 region has 12 residues. The germline V and J ends were trimmed by 3 bases and 5 bases, with 9 bases remaining between them. From germline, CDR1 is GTSNPN and CDR2 SVGIG (reference sequence). This CDR3 is CAWSAAGDTQYF. The CDR3 DNA reads TGTGCCTGGAGCGCGGCGGGAGATACGCAGTATTTT.

The chain joins TRBV27 to TRBJ1-5; 7 nucleotides agree with TRBD1. With V trimmed by 4 bases and J by 2 bases, 14 bases remained unmatched. There are 18 residues in the CDR3. Germline V gene lookup returns CDR1 MNHEY and CDR2 SMNVEV (reference sequence). The DNA for the CDR3 is TGTGCCAGCAGTTCGCAACCGGGACAGCCTAAGGGCAATCAGCCCCAGCATTTT. It encodes CASSSQPGQPKGNQPQHF.

The J gene is TRBJ1-2, the V gene TRBV3-1 (or the pseudogene TRBV3-2); no firm D call. V gave up 3 bases and J gave up 5 bases, with 13 bases separating them. Germline assignment: CDR1 LGHDT and CDR2 YNNKEL (reference sequence). This CDR3 spans 14 amino acids. Here the CDR3 reads CASSHRSLWYGYTF. In DNA, the CDR3 is TGTGCCAGCAGCCACCGGTCACTATGGTATGGCTACACCTTC.

The rearrangement joins TRBV3-1 (or the pseudogene TRBV3-2) to TRBJ2-3, with 12 bases matching TRBD2. Losses at the gene ends were 3 bases for V and 1 base for J; bases not matched to a gene: 5. CDR1 and CDR2 from the germline V gene are LGHDT and YNNKEL (reference sequence). The CDR3 is 17 residues long. For the CDR3, the DNA is TGTGCCAGCAGCCACGGACGGACTAGCGGGGGCACAGATACGCAGTATTTT. Translation gives CASSHGRTSGGTDTQYF.